These T cell receptor beta chains were read from a single sample in a study of OX40 agonist ivuxolimab in advanced cancers. Data came from immunoSEQ multiplex PCR; TCRdb stores just in-frame clones and leaves some out. The profile shows about 64,000 clones, 87% of them singletons. Sequenced here: CD4+ or CD8+ T cells sorted from blood, sampled in a trial of the OX40 agonist ivuxolimab. These receptors all come from an adult with an advanced solid tumor such as melanoma, head and neck, liver or kidney cancer. The CDR3 runs from the conserved cysteine through the conserved F or W. The order of the fields is clone size, J gene, D gene, V gene, CDR3 DNA, CDR3 protein. The D gene is left open where the match is weak. Size is stated for part of the rows, as once, few or many counts, or as a class when the clone is expanded.

once | TRBJ1-2 | TRBD1 | TRBV4-3 | TGCGCCAGCAGCCAAGATCTGAACAGGGGTAGCTCTAACTATGGCTACACCTTC | CASSQDLNRGSSNYGYTF
once | TRBJ2-4 | TRBD1 | TRBV4-1 | TGCGCCAGCAGCCAAAATAGGGGGCAAAACATTCAGTACTTC | CASSQNRGQNIQYF
NA | TRBJ2-7 | NA | TRBV18 | TGTGCCAGCTCACCTGTAGGGACTGCCGTCTACGAGCAGTACTTC | CASSPVGTAVYEQYF
NA | TRBJ1-6 | NA | TRBV4-3 | TGCGCCAGCAGCCAAAGAATTAATTCGGATTCACCCCTCCACTTT | CASSQRINSDSPLHF
NA | TRBJ2-7 | NA | TRBV7-2 | TGTGCCAGCAGCTTAGTGGCAGGGGAGTCCTACGAGCAGTACTTC | CASSLVAGESYEQYF
NA | TRBJ2-5 | TRBD1 | TRBV28 | TGTGCCAGCAGTCCCCCTCCCGGGACAGTTAAAGAGACCCAGTACTTC | CASSPPPGTVKETQYF
NA | TRBJ2-5 | NA | TRBV19 | TGTGCCAGTAGTATCGGGGGAAGTCAAGAGACCCAGTACTTC | CASSIGGSQETQYF
NA | TRBJ2-1 | NA | TRBV7-2 | TGTGCCAGCAGCGAGGAGACCAACCGGGCGCAGTTCTTC | CASSEETNRAQFF
NA | TRBJ2-1 | NA | TRBV5-1 | TGCGCCAGCAGCTTGCTTGGAGAAACCTACAATGAGCAGTTCTTC | CASSLLGETYNEQFF
NA | TRBJ1-2 | TRBD1 | TRBV18 | TGTGCCAGCTCACCCACGACCGGGACAGGGTTTTTCGCTAACTATGGCTACACCTTC | CASSPTTGTGFFANYGYTF
once | TRBJ1-5 | TRBD1 | TRBV7-2 | TGTGCCAGCAGCCCACAGGGGACGGGCAATCAGCCCCAGCATTTT | CASSPQGTGNQPQHF
NA | TRBJ1-4 | NA | TRBV2 | TGTGCCAGCAGTGGCGGAAGGAGCGCAACTAATGAAAAACTGTTTTTT | CASSGGRSATNEKLFF
NA | TRBJ2-1 | NA | TRBV11-2 | TGTGCCAGCACCGCGAGGGAGGCACGAGTTAGCTCCTACAATGAGCAGTTCTTC | CASTAREARVSSYNEQFF
NA | TRBJ1-2 | TRBD1 | TRBV7-3 | TGTGCCAGCCGCTTGGGGACAGGGTACTTTAACTATGGCTACACCTTC | CASRLGTGYFNYGYTF
NA | TRBJ2-3 | NA | TRBV9 | TGTGCCAGCAGCGTAGCGGGCCAAGTCGGGACAGATACGCAGTATTTT | CASSVAGQVGTDTQYF
few | TRBJ2-7 | NA | TRBV5-1 | TGCGCCAGCAGCTTGGGGGACCTCCCCCGGGGGGAGCAGTACTTC | CASSLGDLPRGEQYF
once | TRBJ1-5 | NA | TRBV6-1 | TGTGCCAGCAGTGTTGGGCCACAAGGCAATCAGCCCCAGCATTTT | CASSVGPQGNQPQHF
few | TRBJ1-1 | NA | TRBV7-9 | TGTGCCAGCAGCGCCCCCCCGGGTGAGGCTGAAGCTTTCTTT | CASSAPPGEAEAFF
once | TRBJ2-7 | TRBD1 | TRBV5-1 | TGCGCCAGCAGCCGAACCACGACAGGGGTAAGCTCCTACGAGCAGTACTTC | CASSRTTTGVSSYEQYF
NA | TRBJ2-1 | TRBD2 | TRBV7-3 | TGTGCCAGCAGCTCAGGGACTAGGGGGAAAGGTGAGCAGTTCTTC | CASSSGTRGKGEQFF
once | TRBJ2-1 | NA | TRBV11-2 | TGTGCCAGCAGCTTAGATAGAGATAATGAGCAGTTCTTC | CASSLDRDNEQFF
few | TRBJ2-7 | NA | TRBV30 | TGTGCCTGGAGTGCAGGGGCTGGGCGTCGGGAGCAGTACTTC | CAWSAGAGRREQYF
NA | TRBJ1-6 | NA | TRBV11-2 | TGTGCCAGCAGCTTAGATGGTTCCCCGTTCAATTCACCCCTCCACTTT | CASSLDGSPFNSPLHF
NA | TRBJ2-7 | TRBD2 | TRBV6-6 | TGTGCCAGCAGTCCCAGACTAGCGGGCTACGAGCAGTACTTC | CASSPRLAGYEQYF
once | TRBJ2-4 | NA | TRBV18 | TGTGCCAGCTCACCAAGGACGGGGGTGAGATTAGCCAAAAACATTCAGTACTTC | CASSPRTGVRLAKNIQYF
NA | TRBJ2-2 | NA | TRBV7-3 | TGTGCCAGCAGCTTAGTACGCGGGAACACCGGGGAGCTGTTTTTT | CASSLVRGNTGELFF